The source of this TCR beta chain is a study of blood T cells in healthy people across ages. Per germline, CDR1 LNHDA and CDR2 SQIVND (reference sequence). The CDR3 runs 12 residues. Trimming removed 10 bases from V and 11 bases from J, with 18 bases in between. Primed by a sample-barcoded 5' primer and a J-beta primer mix, a second PCR proceeded for roughly 6 to 12 cycles. Carrying 12 random nucleotides, a template-switch adaptor labeled each individual cDNA molecule. Using its own MiXCR run on the 5' RACE reads, TCRdb lists one record per CDR3 protein. Here the sample spans fewer than 1.5 million distinct CDR3 sequences, approximately 38% being singletons. This clonotype was seen just once. They isolated at least 6.5 million PBMCs from each sample.

The sequencing input was blood. The source of this sequence is a woman between 18 and 29 years old in good health. This sequence joins TRBV19 and TRBJ2-1, with D tentatively TRBD1 or TRBD2 (6 bases each). The chain's CDR3 is CATRGPGVKQFF. The CDR3 DNA reads as TGTGCCACCAGGGGACCGGGGGTTAAGCAGTTCTTC.